The rows below give T cell receptor beta chains drawn from one sample of a study of technical replicates of blood from a few donors. Libraries were prepared by immunoSEQ multiplex PCR; TCRdb keeps only in-frame clonotypes and omits some of them. The sample has roughly 80,000 clones; roughly 90% are singletons. Sequencing was carried out using T cells isolated from PBMCs. The receptors were gathered from a human donor in good health. Both conserved end residues are part of each CDR3. The D gene is left open where the match is weak. Size is stated for part of the rows, as once, few or many counts, or as a class when the clone is expanded.

clone_size: -
j_call: TRBJ1-2
d_call: -
v_call: TRBV7-6
cdr3_aa: CAISEFLGGGGYTF
cdr3_nt: TGTGCCATATCCGAGTTTTTGGGCGGGGGCGGCTACACCTTC

clone_size: -
j_call: TRBJ2-5
d_call: TRBD1
v_call: TRBV5-5
cdr3_aa: CASSFLRGRRETQYF
cdr3_nt: TGTGCCAGCAGCTTCCTGAGGGGGCGACGAGAGACCCAGTACTTC

clone_size: -
j_call: TRBJ2-7
d_call: TRBD1
v_call: TRBV12-5
cdr3_aa: CASGLGQGVNEQYF
cdr3_nt: TGTGCTAGTGGCCTTGGACAGGGGGTCAACGAGCAGTACTTC

clone_size: few
j_call: TRBJ1-1
d_call: -
v_call: TRBV19
cdr3_aa: CASSIPPRGLQAEAFF
cdr3_nt: TGTGCCAGTAGTATTCCCCCGAGGGGACTCCAAGCTGAAGCTTTCTTT

clone_size: -
j_call: TRBJ1-3
d_call: -
v_call: TRBV11-2
cdr3_aa: CASSLERGLTGNTIYF
cdr3_nt: TGTGCCAGCAGCTTAGAGCGGGGATTGACTGGAAACACCATATATTTT

clone_size: -
j_call: TRBJ1-3
d_call: -
v_call: TRBV4-1
cdr3_aa: CASSQELSGTGNTIYF
cdr3_nt: TGCGCCAGCAGCCAAGAACTCTCCGGGACAGGAAACACCATATATTTT

clone_size: -
j_call: TRBJ1-2
d_call: TRBD1
v_call: TRBV27
cdr3_aa: CASSSRPGQGNGYTF
cdr3_nt: TGTGCCAGCAGTTCACGCCCGGGACAGGGGAATGGCTACACCTTC

clone_size: -
j_call: TRBJ2-1
d_call: TRBD2
v_call: TRBV28
cdr3_aa: CASRTQREVYNEQFF
cdr3_nt: TGTGCCAGCAGGACCCAGCGGGAGGTATACAATGAGCAGTTCTTC

clone_size: -
j_call: TRBJ2-7
d_call: TRBD1
v_call: TRBV28
cdr3_aa: CASSSNRGSFPAYEQYF
cdr3_nt: TGTGCCAGCAGTTCAAACAGGGGGTCCTTCCCCGCCTACGAGCAGTACTTC

clone_size: -
j_call: TRBJ1-4
d_call: -
v_call: TRBV27
cdr3_aa: CASGAGWEKLFF
cdr3_nt: TGTGCCAGCGGGGCAGGCTGGGAAAAACTGTTTTTT

clone_size: -
j_call: TRBJ1-1
d_call: -
v_call: TRBV18
cdr3_aa: CASSRDRRHTEAFF
cdr3_nt: TGTGCCAGCTCACGCGACAGGAGACACACTGAAGCTTTCTTT

clone_size: -
j_call: TRBJ1-4
d_call: -
v_call: TRBV5-6
cdr3_aa: CASSSDTFEKLFF
cdr3_nt: TGTGCCAGCAGCTCGGACACCTTCGAAAAACTGTTTTTT

clone_size: -
j_call: TRBJ1-5
d_call: -
v_call: TRBV2
cdr3_aa: CASRIRDKLGYQPQHF
cdr3_nt: TGTGCCAGCAGAATCCGGGACAAACTAGGATATCAGCCCCAGCATTTT

clone_size: few
j_call: TRBJ1-1
d_call: -
v_call: TRBV2
cdr3_aa: CASSELEAGVSEAFF
cdr3_nt: TGTGCCAGCAGTGAATTAGAGGCTGGAGTGTCTGAAGCTTTCTTT

clone_size: once
j_call: TRBJ2-5
d_call: -
v_call: TRBV4-1
cdr3_aa: CASSQVAPETQYF
cdr3_nt: TGCGCCAGCAGCCAAGTAGCCCCAGAGACCCAGTACTTC

clone_size: once
j_call: TRBJ1-1
d_call: -
v_call: TRBV7-2
cdr3_aa: CASSLEGVYTEAFF
cdr3_nt: TGTGCCAGCAGCTTAGAGGGGGTTTACACTGAAGCTTTCTTT

clone_size: -
j_call: TRBJ2-5
d_call: TRBD2
v_call: TRBV5-4
cdr3_aa: CASRLGLADQETQYF
cdr3_nt: TGTGCCAGCAGATTGGGACTAGCGGACCAAGAGACCCAGTACTTC

clone_size: -
j_call: TRBJ2-5
d_call: TRBD2
v_call: TRBV19
cdr3_aa: CASSYGLAQRGETQYF
cdr3_nt: TGTGCCAGTAGTTACGGACTAGCTCAAAGGGGAGAGACCCAGTACTTC

clone_size: -
j_call: TRBJ2-2
d_call: TRBD1
v_call: TRBV30
cdr3_aa: CAWRQGVWTGELFF
cdr3_nt: TGTGCCTGGAGACAGGGGGTGTGGACCGGGGAGCTGTTTTTT

clone_size: -
j_call: TRBJ1-3
d_call: -
v_call: TRBV30
cdr3_aa: CAWTGVGNTIYF
cdr3_nt: TGTGCCTGGACAGGGGTCGGAAACACCATATATTTT

clone_size: -
j_call: TRBJ2-3
d_call: TRBD2
v_call: TRBV7-6
cdr3_aa: CASSQALAGGPNTQYF
cdr3_nt: TGTGCCAGCAGCCAAGCCCTAGCGGGAGGGCCGAATACGCAGTATTTT

clone_size: -
j_call: TRBJ1-2
d_call: TRBD1
v_call: TRBV15
cdr3_aa: CATSRSRTGDYGYTF
cdr3_nt: TGTGCCACCAGCAGATCTCGAACAGGGGACTATGGCTACACCTTC

clone_size: once
j_call: TRBJ2-1
d_call: TRBD2
v_call: TRBV4-2
cdr3_aa: CASSQTGTSRLNEQFF
cdr3_nt: TGTGCCAGCAGCCAAACCGGGACTAGCCGCCTCAATGAGCAGTTCTTC

clone_size: -
j_call: TRBJ2-7
d_call: TRBD2
v_call: TRBV28
cdr3_aa: CASSLLRGAGFSYEQYF
cdr3_nt: TGTGCCAGCAGTTTATTGCGGGGGGCAGGTTTCTCCTACGAGCAGTACTTC

clone_size: -
j_call: TRBJ2-3
d_call: TRBD1
v_call: TRBV10-2
cdr3_aa: CASKEQGSTDTQYF
cdr3_nt: TGCGCCAGCAAGGAACAGGGGAGCACAGATACGCAGTATTTT

clone_size: -
j_call: TRBJ1-4
d_call: TRBD1
v_call: TRBV5-1
cdr3_aa: CASSLRGLEEKLFF
cdr3_nt: TGCGCCAGCAGCCTCAGGGGGCTCGAAGAAAAACTGTTTTTT

clone_size: -
j_call: TRBJ1-4
d_call: TRBD1
v_call: TRBV19
cdr3_aa: CASRQGTPVATNEKLFF
cdr3_nt: TGTGCCAGCAGACAGGGTACACCAGTTGCAACTAATGAAAAACTGTTTTTT

clone_size: -
j_call: TRBJ2-3
d_call: TRBD2
v_call: TRBV4-1
cdr3_aa: CASSGWTSGGDTDTQYF
cdr3_nt: TGCGCCAGCAGCGGATGGACTAGCGGGGGCGACACAGATACGCAGTATTTT

clone_size: -
j_call: TRBJ2-2
d_call: TRBD2
v_call: TRBV5-4
cdr3_aa: CACAGRESNTGELFF
cdr3_nt: TGTGCCTGCGCAGGGCGGGAGTCGAACACCGGGGAGCTGTTTTTT

clone_size: -
j_call: TRBJ1-1
d_call: -
v_call: TRBV6-1
cdr3_aa: CASSGYGFLNTEAFF
cdr3_nt: TGTGCCAGCAGTGGATACGGGTTTCTGAACACTGAAGCTTTCTTT